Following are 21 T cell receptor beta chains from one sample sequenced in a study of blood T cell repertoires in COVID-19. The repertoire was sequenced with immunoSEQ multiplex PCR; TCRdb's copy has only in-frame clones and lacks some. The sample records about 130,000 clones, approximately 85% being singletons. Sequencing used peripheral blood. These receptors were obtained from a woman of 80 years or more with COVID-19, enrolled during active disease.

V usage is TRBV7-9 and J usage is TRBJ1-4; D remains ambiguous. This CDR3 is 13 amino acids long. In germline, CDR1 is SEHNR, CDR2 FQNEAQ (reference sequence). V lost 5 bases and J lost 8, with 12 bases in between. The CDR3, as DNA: TGTGCCAGCAGCCCCTCCCCAAGCGAAAAACTGTTTTTT. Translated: CASSPSPSEKLFF. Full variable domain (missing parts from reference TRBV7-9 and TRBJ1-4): DTGVSQNPRHKITKRGQNVTFRCDPISEHNRLYWYRQTLGQGPEFLTYFQNEAQLEKSRLLSDRFSAERPKGSFSTLEIQRTEQGDSAMYLCASSPSPSEKLFFGSGTQLSVL.

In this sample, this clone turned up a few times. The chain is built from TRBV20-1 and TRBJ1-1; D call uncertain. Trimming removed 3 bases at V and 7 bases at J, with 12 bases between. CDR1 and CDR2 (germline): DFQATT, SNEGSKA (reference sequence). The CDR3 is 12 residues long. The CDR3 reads CSASFRRVEAFF. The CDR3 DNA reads TGCAGTGCTAGTTTCAGGCGGGTTGAAGCTTTCTTT.

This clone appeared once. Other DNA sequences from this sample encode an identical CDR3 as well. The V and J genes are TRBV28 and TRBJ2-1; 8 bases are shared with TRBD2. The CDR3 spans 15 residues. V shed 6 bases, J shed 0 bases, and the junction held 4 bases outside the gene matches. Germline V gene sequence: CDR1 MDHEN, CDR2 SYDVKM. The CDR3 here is CASSRSGSSYNEQFF. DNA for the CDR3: TGTGCCAGCAGCCGAAGCGGGAGCTCCTACAATGAGCAGTTCTTC.

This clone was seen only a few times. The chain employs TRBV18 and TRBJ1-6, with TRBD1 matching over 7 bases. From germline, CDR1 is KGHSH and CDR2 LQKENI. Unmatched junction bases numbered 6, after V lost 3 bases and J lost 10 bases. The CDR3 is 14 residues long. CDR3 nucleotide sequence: TGTGCCAGCTCACCTGACAGGGTACGGTCACCCCTCCACTTT. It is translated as CASSPDRVRSPLHF. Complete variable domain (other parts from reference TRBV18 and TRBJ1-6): NAGVMQNPRHLVRRRGQEARLRCSPMKGHSHVYWYRQLPEEGLKFMVYLQKENIIDESGMPKERFSAEFPKEGPSILRIQQVVRGDSAAYFCASSPDRVRSPLHFGNGTRLTVT.

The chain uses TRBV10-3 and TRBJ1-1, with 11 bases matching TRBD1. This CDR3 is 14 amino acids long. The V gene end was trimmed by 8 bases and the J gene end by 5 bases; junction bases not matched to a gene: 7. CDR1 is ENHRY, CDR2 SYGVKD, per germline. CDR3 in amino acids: CAIGKGQGETEAFF. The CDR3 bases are TGTGCCATCGGAAAGGGACAGGGGGAGACTGAAGCTTTCTTT.

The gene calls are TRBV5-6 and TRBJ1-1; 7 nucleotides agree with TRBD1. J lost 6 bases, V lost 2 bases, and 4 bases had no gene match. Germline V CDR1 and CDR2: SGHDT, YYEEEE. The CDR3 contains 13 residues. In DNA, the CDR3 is TGTGCCAGCAGCTTCGACAGGGCCCCTGAAGCTTTCTTT. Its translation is CASSFDRAPEAFF.

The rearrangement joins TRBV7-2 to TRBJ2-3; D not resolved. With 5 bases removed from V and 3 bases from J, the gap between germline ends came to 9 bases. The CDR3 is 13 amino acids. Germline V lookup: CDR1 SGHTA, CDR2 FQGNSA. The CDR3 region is CASSPLFTDTQYF. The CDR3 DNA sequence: TGTGCCAGCAGCCCTTTATTTACAGATACGCAGTATTTT. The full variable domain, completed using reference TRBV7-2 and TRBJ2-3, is GAGVSQSPSNKVTEKGKDVELRCDPISGHTALYWYRQSLGQGLEFLIYFQGNSAPDKSGLPSDRFSAERTGGSVSTLTIQRTQQEDSAVYLCASSPLFTDTQYFGPGTRLTVL.

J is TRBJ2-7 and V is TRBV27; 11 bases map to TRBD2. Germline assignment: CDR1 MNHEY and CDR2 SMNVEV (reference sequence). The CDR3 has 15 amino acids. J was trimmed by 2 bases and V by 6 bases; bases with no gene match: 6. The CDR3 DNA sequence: TGTGCCAGCAGACTCGGGACTAGCGGAGCCTACGAGCAGTACTTC. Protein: CASRLGTSGAYEQYF.

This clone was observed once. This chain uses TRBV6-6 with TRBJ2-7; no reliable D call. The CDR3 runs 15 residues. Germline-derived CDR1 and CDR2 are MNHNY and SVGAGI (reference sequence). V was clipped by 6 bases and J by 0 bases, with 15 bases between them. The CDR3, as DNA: TGTGCCAGCAGCCGAGACTCTTTGAGCTCCTACGAGCAGTACTTC. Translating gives CASSRDSLSSYEQYF.

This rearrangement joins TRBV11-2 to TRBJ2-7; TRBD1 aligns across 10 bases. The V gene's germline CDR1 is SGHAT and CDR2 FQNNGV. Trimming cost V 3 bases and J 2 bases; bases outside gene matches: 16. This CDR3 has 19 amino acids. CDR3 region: CASSFTGQGLNSAAYEQYF. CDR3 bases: TGTGCCAGCAGCTTCACGGGACAGGGGCTAAACTCTGCTGCCTACGAGCAGTACTTC.

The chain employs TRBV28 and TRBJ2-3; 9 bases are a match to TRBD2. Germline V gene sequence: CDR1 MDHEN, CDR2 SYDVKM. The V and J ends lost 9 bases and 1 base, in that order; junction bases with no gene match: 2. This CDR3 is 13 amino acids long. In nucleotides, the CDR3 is TGTGCCAGTGTAGCGGGAGGCACAGATACGCAGTATTTT. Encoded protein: CASVAGGTDTQYF. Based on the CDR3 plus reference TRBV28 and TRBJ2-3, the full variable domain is DVKVTQSSRYLVKRTGEKVFLECVQDMDHENMFWYRQDPGLGLRLIYFSYDVKMKEKGDIPEGYSVSREKKERFSLILESASTNQTSMYLCASVAGGTDTQYFGPGTRLTVL.

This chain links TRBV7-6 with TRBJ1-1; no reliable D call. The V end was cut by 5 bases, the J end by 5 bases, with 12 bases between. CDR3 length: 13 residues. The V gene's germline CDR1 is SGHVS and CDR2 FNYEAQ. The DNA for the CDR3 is TGTGCCAGCAGCCCGGGTCCGACTACTGAAGCTTTCTTT. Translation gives CASSPGPTTEAFF.

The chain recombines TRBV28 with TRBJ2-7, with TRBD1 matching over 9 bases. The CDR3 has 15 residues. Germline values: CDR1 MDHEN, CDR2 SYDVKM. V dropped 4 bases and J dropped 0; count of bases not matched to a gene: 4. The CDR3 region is CASSSGQGYSYEQYF. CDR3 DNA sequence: TGTGCCAGCAGTTCGGGACAGGGATACTCCTACGAGCAGTACTTC.

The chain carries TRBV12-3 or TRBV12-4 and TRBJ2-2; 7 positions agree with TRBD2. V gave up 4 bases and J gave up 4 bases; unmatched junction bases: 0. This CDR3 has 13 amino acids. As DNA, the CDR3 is TGTGCCAGCAGTTGGGGGGGCACCGGGGAGCTGTTTTTT. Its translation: CASSWGGTGELFF.

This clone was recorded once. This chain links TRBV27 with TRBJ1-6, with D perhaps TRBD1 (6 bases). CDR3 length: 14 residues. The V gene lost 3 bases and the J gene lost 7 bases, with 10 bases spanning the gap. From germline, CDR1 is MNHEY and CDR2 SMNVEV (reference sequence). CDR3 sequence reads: CASSFQGWNSPLHF. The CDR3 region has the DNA TGTGCCAGCAGTTTCCAGGGGTGGAATTCACCCCTCCACTTT.

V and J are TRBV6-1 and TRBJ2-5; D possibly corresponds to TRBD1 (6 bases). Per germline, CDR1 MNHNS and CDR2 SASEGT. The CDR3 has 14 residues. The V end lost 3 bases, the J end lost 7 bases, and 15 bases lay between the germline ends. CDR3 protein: CASSDAGDRGTQYF. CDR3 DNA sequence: TGTGCCAGCAGTGATGCAGGGGACCGGGGGACCCAGTACTTC.

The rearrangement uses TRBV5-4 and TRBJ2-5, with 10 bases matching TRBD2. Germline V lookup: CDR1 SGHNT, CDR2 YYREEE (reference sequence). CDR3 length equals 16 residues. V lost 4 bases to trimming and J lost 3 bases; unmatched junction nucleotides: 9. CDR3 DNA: TGTGCCAGCAGCCGAGGGGCTAGCGGGAGCGAAGAGACCCAGTACTTC. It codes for CASSRGASGSEETQYF.

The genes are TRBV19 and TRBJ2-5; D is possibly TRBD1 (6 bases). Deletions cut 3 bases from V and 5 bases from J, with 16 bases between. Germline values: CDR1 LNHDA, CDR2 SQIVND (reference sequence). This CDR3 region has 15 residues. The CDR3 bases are TGTGCCAGTAGTATCTATACACAGGGCGGCGAGACCCAGTACTTC. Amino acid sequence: CASSIYTQGGETQYF.

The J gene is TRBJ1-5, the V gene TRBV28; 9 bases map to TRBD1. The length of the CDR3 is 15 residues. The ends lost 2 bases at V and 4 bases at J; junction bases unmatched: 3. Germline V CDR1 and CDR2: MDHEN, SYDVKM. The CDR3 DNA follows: TGTGCCAGCAGTTTACGGGGACAGGGTAATCAGCCCCAGCATTTT. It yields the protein CASSLRGQGNQPQHF. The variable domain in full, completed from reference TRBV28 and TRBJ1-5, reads DVKVTQSSRYLVKRTGEKVFLECVQDMDHENMFWYRQDPGLGLRLIYFSYDVKMKEKGDIPEGYSVSREKKERFSLILESASTNQTSMYLCASSLRGQGNQPQHFGDGTRLSIL.

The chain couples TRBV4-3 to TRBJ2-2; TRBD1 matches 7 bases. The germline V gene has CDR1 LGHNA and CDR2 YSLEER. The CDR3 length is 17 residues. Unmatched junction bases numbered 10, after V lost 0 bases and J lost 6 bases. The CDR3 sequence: CASSQDLARGYAGELFF. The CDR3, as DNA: TGCGCCAGCAGCCAAGATCTGGCCAGGGGGTACGCCGGGGAGCTGTTTTTT.

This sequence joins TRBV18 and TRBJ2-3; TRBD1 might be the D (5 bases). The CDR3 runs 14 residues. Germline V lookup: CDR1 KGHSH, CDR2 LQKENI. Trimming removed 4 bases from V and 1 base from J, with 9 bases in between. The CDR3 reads CASSREGGTDTQYF. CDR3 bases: TGTGCCAGCTCACGGGAAGGGGGCACAGATACGCAGTATTTT.